This T cell receptor (delta chain) was recorded in a study of gamma-delta chains in newborns, infants, children. V lost 0 bases and J 5 bases, leaving 9 bases between the germline ends. The length of the CDR3 is 14 residues. The V gene's germline CDR1 is GEAIGNYY and CDR2 EKD. Many counts were recorded for this clone. Since a much larger clone is just one base distant, this may be a read error. TCRdb re-processed the reads via CATT. The top ten hold about 14% of the sample, which has roughly 7,200 delta-chain clones, less than 0.75% seen once. The chain links TRDV2 to TRDJ2; TRDD3 might be the D (6 bases). The sequence was collected from a child who was a newborn, infant or young child, either healthy, febrile or measles-vaccinated (not recorded which). Sequenced sample: blood. In nucleotides, the CDR3 is TGTGCCTGTGACACCGTGGGGGCTACAGCACAACTCTTCTTT. It specifies CACDTVGATAQLFF.